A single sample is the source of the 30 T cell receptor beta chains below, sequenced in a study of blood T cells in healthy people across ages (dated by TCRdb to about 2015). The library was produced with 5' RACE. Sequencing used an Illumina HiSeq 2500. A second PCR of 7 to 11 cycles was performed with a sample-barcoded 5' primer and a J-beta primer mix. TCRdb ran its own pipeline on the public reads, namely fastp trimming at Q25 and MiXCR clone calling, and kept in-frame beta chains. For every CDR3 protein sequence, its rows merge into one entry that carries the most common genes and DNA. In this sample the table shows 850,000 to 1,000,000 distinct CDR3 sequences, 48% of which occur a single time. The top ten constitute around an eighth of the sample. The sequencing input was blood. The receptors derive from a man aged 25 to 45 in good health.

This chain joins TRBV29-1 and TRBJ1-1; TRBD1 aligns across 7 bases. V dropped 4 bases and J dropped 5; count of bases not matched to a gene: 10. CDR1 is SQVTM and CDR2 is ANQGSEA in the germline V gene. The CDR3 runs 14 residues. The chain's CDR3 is CSVVFEGARTEAFF. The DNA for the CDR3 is TGCAGCGTTGTTTTCGAGGGGGCGAGAACTGAAGCTTTCTTT.

The CDR3 nucleotides are TGTGCCAGCAGCGGAGCCGCAGGCTCCTATAATTCACCCCTCCACTTT. It is translated as CASSGAAGSYNSPLHF. The V and J genes are TRBV3-1 and TRBJ1-6; D is uncertain. V was cut by 5 bases and J by 0 bases, with 11 bases left in between. Per germline, CDR1 LGHDT and CDR2 YNNKEL (reference sequence). This CDR3 region has 16 residues.

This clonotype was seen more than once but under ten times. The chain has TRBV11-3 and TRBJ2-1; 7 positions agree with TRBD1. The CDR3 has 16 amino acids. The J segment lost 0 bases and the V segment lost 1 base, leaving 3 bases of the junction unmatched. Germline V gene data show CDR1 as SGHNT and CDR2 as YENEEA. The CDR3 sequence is CASSLATGSSYNEQFF. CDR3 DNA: TGTGCCAGCAGCTTAGCGACAGGGAGCTCCTACAATGAGCAGTTCTTC.

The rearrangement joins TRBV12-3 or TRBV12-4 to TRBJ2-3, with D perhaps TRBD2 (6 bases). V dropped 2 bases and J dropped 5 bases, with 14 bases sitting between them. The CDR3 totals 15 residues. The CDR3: CASSLSHLGGDTQYF. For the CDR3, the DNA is TGTGCCAGCAGTTTATCCCACTTGGGGGGAGATACGCAGTATTTT.

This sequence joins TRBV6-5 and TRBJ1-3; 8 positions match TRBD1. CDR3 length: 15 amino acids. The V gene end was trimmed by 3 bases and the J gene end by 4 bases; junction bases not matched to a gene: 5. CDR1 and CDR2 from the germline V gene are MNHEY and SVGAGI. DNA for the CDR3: TGTGCCAGCAGTTATTCCGGACAGGGCGGAAACACCATATATTTT. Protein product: CASSYSGQGGNTIYF.

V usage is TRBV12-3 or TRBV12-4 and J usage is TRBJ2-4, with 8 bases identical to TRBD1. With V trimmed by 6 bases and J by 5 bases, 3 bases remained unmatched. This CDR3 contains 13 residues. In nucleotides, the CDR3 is TGTGCCAGCAGACGGGGACAGGAAAACATTCAGTACTTC. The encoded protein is CASRRGQENIQYF.

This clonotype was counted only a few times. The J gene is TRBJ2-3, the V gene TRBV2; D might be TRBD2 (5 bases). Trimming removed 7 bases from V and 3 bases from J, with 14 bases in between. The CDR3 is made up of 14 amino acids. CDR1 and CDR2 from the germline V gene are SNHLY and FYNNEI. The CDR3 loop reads CASISRGMTDTQYF. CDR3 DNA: TGTGCCAGCATTTCCAGAGGGATGACAGATACGCAGTATTTT.

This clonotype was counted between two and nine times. The CDR3 here is CASKADSQNTEAFF. In DNA form, the CDR3 reads TGTGCCAGCAAGGCGGACAGTCAGAACACTGAAGCTTTCTTT. The chain links TRBV6-2 or TRBV6-3 to TRBJ1-1; maybe TRBD1 (6 bases). From germline, CDR1 is MNHEY and CDR2 SVGEGT. Trimming took 7 bases from V and 1 from J, leaving 13 bases between them. This CDR3 contains 14 residues.

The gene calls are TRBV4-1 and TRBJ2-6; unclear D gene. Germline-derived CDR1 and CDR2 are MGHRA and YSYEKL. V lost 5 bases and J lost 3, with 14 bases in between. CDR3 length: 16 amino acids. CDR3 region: CASSVRPGGGANVLTF. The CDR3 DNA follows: TGCGCCAGCAGCGTTCGACCTGGTGGTGGGGCCAACGTCCTGACTTTC.

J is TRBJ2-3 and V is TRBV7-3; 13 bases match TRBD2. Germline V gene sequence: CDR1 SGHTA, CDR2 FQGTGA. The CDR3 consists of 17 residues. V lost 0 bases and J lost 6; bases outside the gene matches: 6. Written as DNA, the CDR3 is TGTGCCAGCAGCTTAACGGGACTAGCGGGGATTGGGGATACGCAGTATTTT. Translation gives CASSLTGLAGIGDTQYF.

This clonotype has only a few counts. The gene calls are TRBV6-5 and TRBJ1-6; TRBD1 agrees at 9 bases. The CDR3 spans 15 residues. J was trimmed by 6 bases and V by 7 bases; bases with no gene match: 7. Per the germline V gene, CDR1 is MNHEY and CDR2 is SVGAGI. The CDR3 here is CASTGTGSLNSPLHF. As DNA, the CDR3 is TGTGCCAGCACCGGGACAGGGTCCCTTAATTCACCCCTCCACTTT.

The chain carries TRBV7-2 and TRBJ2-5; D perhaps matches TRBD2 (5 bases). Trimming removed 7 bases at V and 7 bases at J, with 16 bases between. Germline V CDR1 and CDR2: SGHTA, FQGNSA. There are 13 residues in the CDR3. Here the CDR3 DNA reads TGTGCCAGCACCAAAGGGAGTAGTGGGACCCAGTACTTC. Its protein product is CASTKGSSGTQYF.

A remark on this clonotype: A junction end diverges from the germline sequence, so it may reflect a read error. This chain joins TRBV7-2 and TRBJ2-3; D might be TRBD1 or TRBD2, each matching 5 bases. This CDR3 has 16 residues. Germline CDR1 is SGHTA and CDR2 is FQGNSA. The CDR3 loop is CASGLSGGLGTDTQYF. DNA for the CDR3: TGTGCCAGCGGCTTATCTGGGGGTTTGGGCACAGATACGCAGTATTTT.

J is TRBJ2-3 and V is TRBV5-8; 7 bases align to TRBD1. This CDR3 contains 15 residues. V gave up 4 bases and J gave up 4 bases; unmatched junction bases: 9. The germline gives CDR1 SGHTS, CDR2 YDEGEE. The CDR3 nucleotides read TGTGCCAGCAGCAAACAGGGGAAATTTGCAGATACGCAGTATTTT. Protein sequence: CASSKQGKFADTQYF. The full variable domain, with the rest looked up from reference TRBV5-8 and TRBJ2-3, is EAGVTQSPTHLIKTRGQQATLRCSPISGHTSVYWYQQALGLGLQFLLWYDEGEERNRGNFPPRFSGRQFPNYSSELNVNALELEDSALYLCASSKQGKFADTQYFGPGTRLTVL.

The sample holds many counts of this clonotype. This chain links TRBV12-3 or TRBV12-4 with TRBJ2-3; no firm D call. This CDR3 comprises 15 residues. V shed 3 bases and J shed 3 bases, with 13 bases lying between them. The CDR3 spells CASSFSGGVTDTQYF. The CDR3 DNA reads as TGTGCCAGCAGTTTTTCGGGCGGAGTTACAGATACGCAGTATTTT.

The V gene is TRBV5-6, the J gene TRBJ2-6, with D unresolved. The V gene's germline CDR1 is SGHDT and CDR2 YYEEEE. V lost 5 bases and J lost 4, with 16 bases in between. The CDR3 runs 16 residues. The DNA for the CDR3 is TGTGCCAGCAGTCCTAGGTATTCGAGCGGGGCCAACGTCCTGACTTTC. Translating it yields CASSPRYSSGANVLTF.

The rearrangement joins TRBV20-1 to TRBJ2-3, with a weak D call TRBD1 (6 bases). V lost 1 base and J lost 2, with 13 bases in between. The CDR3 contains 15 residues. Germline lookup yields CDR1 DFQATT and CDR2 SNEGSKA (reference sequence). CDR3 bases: TGCAGTGCTAGAGTTGGGACAAAGTCCACAGATACGCAGTATTTT. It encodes CSARVGTKSTDTQYF.

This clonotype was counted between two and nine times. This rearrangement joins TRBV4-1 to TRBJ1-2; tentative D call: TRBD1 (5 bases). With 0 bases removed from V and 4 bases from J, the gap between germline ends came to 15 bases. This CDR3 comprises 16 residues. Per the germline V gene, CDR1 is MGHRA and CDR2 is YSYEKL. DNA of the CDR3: TGCGCCAGCAGCCAAGATCATGGAATGACAGTCTATGGCTACACCTTC. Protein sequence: CASSQDHGMTVYGYTF.

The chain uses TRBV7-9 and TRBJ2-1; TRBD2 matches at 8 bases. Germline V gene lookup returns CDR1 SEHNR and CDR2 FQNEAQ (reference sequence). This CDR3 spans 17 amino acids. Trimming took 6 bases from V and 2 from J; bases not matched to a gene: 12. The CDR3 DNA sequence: TGTGCCAGCAGTCCCACCCCGGGAGGGACGCCCTACAATGAGCAGTTCTTC. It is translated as CASSPTPGGTPYNEQFF.

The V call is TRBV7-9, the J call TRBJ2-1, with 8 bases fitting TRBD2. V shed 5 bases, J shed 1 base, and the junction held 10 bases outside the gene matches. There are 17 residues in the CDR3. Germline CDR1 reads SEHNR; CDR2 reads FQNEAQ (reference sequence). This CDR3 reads CASSLRASGYSYNEQFF. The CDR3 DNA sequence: TGTGCCAGCAGCCTAAGAGCTAGCGGGTATTCCTACAATGAGCAGTTCTTC.

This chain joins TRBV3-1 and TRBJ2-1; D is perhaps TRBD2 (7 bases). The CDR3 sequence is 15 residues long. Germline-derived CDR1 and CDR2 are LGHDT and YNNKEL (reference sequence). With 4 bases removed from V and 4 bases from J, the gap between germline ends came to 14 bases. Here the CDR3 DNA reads TGTGCCAGCAGCCCCCCGGGGGGCCTATACAATGAGCAGTTCTTC. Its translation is CASSPPGGLYNEQFF.

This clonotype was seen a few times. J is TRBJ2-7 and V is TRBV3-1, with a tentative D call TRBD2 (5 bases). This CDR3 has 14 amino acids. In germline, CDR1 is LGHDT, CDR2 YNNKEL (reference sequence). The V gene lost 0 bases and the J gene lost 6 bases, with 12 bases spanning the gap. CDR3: CASSQEGSRIEQYF. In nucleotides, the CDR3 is TGTGCCAGCAGCCAAGAGGGGAGCCGGATCGAGCAGTACTTC.

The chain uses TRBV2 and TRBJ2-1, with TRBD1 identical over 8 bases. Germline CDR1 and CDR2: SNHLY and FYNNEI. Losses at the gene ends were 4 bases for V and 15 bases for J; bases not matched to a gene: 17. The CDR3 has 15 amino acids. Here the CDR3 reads CASSVGTGLTRVVFF. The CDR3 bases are TGTGCCAGCAGTGTTGGGACAGGCCTAACCAGGGTGGTGTTCTTC.

CDR3 protein: CATLSSGANVLTF. The CDR3 DNA reads TGTGCCACCTTGAGCTCTGGGGCCAACGTCCTGACTTTC. The V gene is TRBV28, the J gene TRBJ2-6; no definite D call. Germline loops: CDR1 MDHEN, CDR2 SYDVKM. The CDR3 contains 13 residues. V was cut by 10 bases and J by 0 bases, with 7 bases left in between. Full variable domain (remainder filled in from reference TRBV28 and TRBJ2-6): DVKVTQSSRYLVKRTGEKVFLECVQDMDHENMFWYRQDPGLGLRLIYFSYDVKMKEKGDIPEGYSVSREKKERFSLILESASTNQTSMYLCATLSSGANVLTFGAGSRLTVL.

CDR3 sequence (DNA): TGCAGCGTTAATCAGGGGAGGAACACTGAAGCTTTCTTT. Its protein is CSVNQGRNTEAFF. The V and J genes are TRBV29-1 and TRBJ1-1; a weak D match, TRBD1 (6 bases). The CDR3 runs to 13 residues. V was trimmed by 5 bases and J by 1 base, leaving 11 bases between them. Germline lookup yields CDR1 SQVTM and CDR2 ANQGSEA.

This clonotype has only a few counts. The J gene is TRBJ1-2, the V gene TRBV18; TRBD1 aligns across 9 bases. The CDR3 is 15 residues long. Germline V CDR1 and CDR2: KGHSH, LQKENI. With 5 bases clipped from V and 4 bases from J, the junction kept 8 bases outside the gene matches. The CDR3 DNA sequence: TGTGCCAGCTCAGCCCCGGGACAGGGTTCCTATGGCTACACCTTC. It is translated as CASSAPGQGSYGYTF.

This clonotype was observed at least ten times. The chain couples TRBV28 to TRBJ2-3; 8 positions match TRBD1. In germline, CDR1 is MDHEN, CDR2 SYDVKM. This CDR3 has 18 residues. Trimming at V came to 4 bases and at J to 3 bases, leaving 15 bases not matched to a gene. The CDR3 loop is CASSSGQGGGLGTDTQYF. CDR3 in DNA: TGTGCCAGCAGTTCCGGACAGGGTGGTGGGTTAGGTACAGATACGCAGTATTTT.

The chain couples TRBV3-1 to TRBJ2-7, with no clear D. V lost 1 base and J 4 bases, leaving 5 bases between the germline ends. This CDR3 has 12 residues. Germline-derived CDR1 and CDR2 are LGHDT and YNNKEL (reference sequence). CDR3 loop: CASSQVKYEQYF. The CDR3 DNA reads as TGTGCCAGCAGCCAAGTGAAGTACGAGCAGTACTTC.

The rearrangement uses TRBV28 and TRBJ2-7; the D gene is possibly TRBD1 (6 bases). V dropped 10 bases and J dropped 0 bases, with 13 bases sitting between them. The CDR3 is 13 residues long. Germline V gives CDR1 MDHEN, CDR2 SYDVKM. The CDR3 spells CATEGQSSYEQYF. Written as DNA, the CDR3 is TGTGCCACCGAAGGACAGAGCTCCTACGAGCAGTACTTC.

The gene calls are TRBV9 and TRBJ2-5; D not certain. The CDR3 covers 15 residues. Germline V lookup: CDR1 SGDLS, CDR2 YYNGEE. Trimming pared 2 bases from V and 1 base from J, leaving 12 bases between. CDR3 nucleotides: TGTGCCAGCAGCGTTGGCAGACTCCCCCAAGAGACCCAGTACTTC. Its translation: CASSVGRLPQETQYF. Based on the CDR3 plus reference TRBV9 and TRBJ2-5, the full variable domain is DSGVTQTPKHLITATGQRVTLRCSPRSGDLSVYWYQQSLDQGLQFLIQYYNGEERAKGNILERFSAQQFPDLHSELNLSSLELGDSALYFCASSVGRLPQETQYFGPGTRLLVL.